This TCR beta chain is from a study of CD8+ T cells in alopecia areata. The study, taken as a whole, reports: One nonresponder leaves baseline CD8+ expansion's link to response uncertain. Compared with normal scalp, lesional scalp had higher clonality and more expanded CD8+ clones. Tofacitinib significantly lowered scalp clonality and expanded CD8+ clones among the top 100.

As for this clone: Its antigen is as yet unknown.

Sequencing templates came from extracted RNA that was reverse transcribed into cDNA. Assay used: immunoSEQ multiplex PCR; TCRdb lists only in-frame clones, some missing. The sample includes a few hundred thousand clones, 30% to 40% of them seen just once. Indicated treatment: oral pan-JAK inhibitor, 5-10 mg twice daily. Trimming cost V 1 base and J 0 bases, with 12 bases left between them. The CDR3 extends over 16 amino acids. Germline CDR1 reads KGHSH; CDR2 reads LQKENI. The receptor was isolated from a human donor with alopecia areata. The source material was CD4+ T cells sorted from blood, sampled at roughly week 30, from a patient treated with tofacitinib. The chain recombines TRBV18 with TRBJ1-1, with a weak D call TRBD1 (6 bases). The CDR3 is CASSPRTVLMNTEAFF. CDR3 nucleotide sequence: TGTGCCAGCTCACCACGGACAGTCCTAATGAACACTGAAGCTTTCTTT.